The rows below give T cell receptor beta chains drawn from one sample of a study of beta chain features in type 1 diabetes. The data were produced by immunoSEQ multiplex PCR, yet TCRdb's version contains in-frame clones alone and is incomplete. The repertoire holds 680,000 or so clones, about an eighth seen once, with less than 0.025% in the top ten. Specimen: naive CD4+ T cells from blood. The receptors shown here come from a man aged 18 to 29 with type 1 diabetes. CDR3s include the opening cysteine and the closing phenylalanine or tryptophan. D genes are given only for firm matches. Only some rows state a clone size, as once, few, many or a class for expanded clones.

j_call v_call clone_size d_call cdr3_nt cdr3_aa
TRBJ2-7 TRBV25-1 few - TGTGCCAGCAGTGAATACGGGGGTCCACGGCACGAGCAGTACTTC CASSEYGGPRHEQYF
TRBJ1-5 TRBV25-1 few - TGTGCCAGCAGCGGGGGGGCAAGCAATCAGCCCCAGCATTTT CASSGGASNQPQHF
TRBJ1-5 TRBV30 - - TGTGCCTGGGGAGGGGGTCATGGACAGCCCCAGCATTTT CAWGGGHGQPQHF
TRBJ1-6 TRBV30 few TRBD1 TGTGCCTGGAGGGGGACAGGCTATAATTCACCCCTCCACTTT CAWRGTGYNSPLHF
TRBJ1-5 TRBV10-2 few TRBD1 TGCGCCAGCAGTGAACAGGGGGCCGGTCAGCCCCAGCATTTT CASSEQGAGQPQHF
TRBJ2-5 TRBV6-5 few - TGTGCCACCCGAGGGGCGGATCAAGAGACCCAGTACTTC CATRGADQETQYF
TRBJ2-3 TRBV7-9 few - TGTGCCAGCAGCTTATACGGAGGCACAGATACGCAGTATTTT CASSLYGGTDTQYF
TRBJ2-1 TRBV7-9 few TRBD1 TGTGCCAGCAGCCCGCTGGACAGGGGTATTTCCTACAATGAGCAGTTCTTC CASSPLDRGISYNEQFF
TRBJ2-1 TRBV19 - - TGTGCCAGTAGTAACCTAGTCCTAGTAGGTCGGGATGAGCAGTTCTTC CASSNLVLVGRDEQFF
TRBJ1-1 TRBV7-9 - - TGTGCCAGCAGCTTATATCCGGGGCCAGAAGCTTTCTTT CASSLYPGPEAFF
TRBJ2-5 TRBV7-7 few TRBD1 TGTGCTAGCAGCTTAGCTTTGGACAGGGGCTACCAAGAGACCCAGTACTTC CASSLALDRGYQETQYF
TRBJ2-3 TRBV5-1 few - TGCGCCAGCAGCTTGTATTCGCGAAGGAGCACAGATACGCAGTATTTT CASSLYSRRSTDTQYF
TRBJ2-3 TRBV5-1 - - TGCGCCAGCGCCTCGGGTCTTAGCACAGATACGCAGTATTTT CASASGLSTDTQYF
TRBJ1-6 TRBV6-6 - TRBD1 TGTGCCAGCAGTAGGGACAGCAATTCACCCCTCCACTTT CASSRDSNSPLHF
TRBJ2-3 TRBV25-1 - - TGTGCCAGCAGCTTAATGGGGACGGAGACAGATACGCAGTATTTT CASSLMGTETDTQYF
TRBJ1-1 TRBV9 few - TGTGCCAGCAGCGGCGGGCAGAACACTGAAGCTTTCTTT CASSGGQNTEAFF
TRBJ2-3 TRBV5-1 few TRBD2 TGCGCCAGCAGCTCCGGACTAGCGGGGAACACAGATACGCAGTATTTT CASSSGLAGNTDTQYF
TRBJ2-5 TRBV29-1 - - TGCAGCGTTGTCGGACAGACATCGGGGGAGACCCAGTACTTC CSVVGQTSGETQYF
TRBJ2-3 TRBV6-4 - TRBD2 TGTGCCAGCAGTGACTCGCCTAGCGGGGGGGCGGATACGCAGTATTTT CASSDSPSGGADTQYF
TRBJ2-1 TRBV28 few - TGTGCCACTCTACGATTGGGCGATGAGCAGTTCTTC CATLRLGDEQFF
TRBJ1-1 TRBV30 few TRBD1 TGTGCCTGGGAAGCGACAGGGAGGCCTGAAGCTTTCTTT CAWEATGRPEAFF
TRBJ2-7 TRBV4-1 few - TGCGCCAGCAGCCAAGTTGCGGGGCAAGACTCCTACGAGCAGTACTTC CASSQVAGQDSYEQYF
TRBJ1-1 TRBV6-5 few TRBD1 TGTGCCAGCACCTCCACAGGGGGCACTGAAGCTTTCTTT CASTSTGGTEAFF
TRBJ1-2 TRBV5-1 few - TGCGCCAGCAGCTTGGAGGCAGGAGCTAACTATGGCTACACCTTC CASSLEAGANYGYTF
TRBJ1-1 TRBV18 few - TGTGCCAGCTCGACACCGGGGTGGGACGGAGGGAACACTGAAGCTTTCTTT CASSTPGWDGGNTEAFF
TRBJ2-3 TRBV7-2 - TRBD2 TGTGCCAGCTTGGCGGGGGGCACAGATACGCAGTATTTT CASLAGGTDTQYF
TRBJ2-5 TRBV5-6 - - TGTGCCAGCAGCTTGGGCCAGCAAGAGACCCAGTACTTC CASSLGQQETQYF
TRBJ2-5 TRBV2 - - TGTGCCAGCAGCTGGACAGCCGGGGAGACCCAGTACTTC CASSWTAGETQYF
TRBJ2-7 TRBV30 - - TGTGCCTGGAGACGTGATATTTTAAACCCCTACGAGCAGTACTTC CAWRRDILNPYEQYF
TRBJ1-1 TRBV15 few - TGTGCCACCAGCCGGGACCCCATGAACACTGAAGCTTTCTTT CATSRDPMNTEAFF
TRBJ2-5 TRBV2 - TRBD1 TGTGCCAGCACCAGGGACAGACAAGAGACCCAGTACTTC CASTRDRQETQYF
TRBJ1-2 TRBV29-1 - - TGCAGCGTTGAAGTTGGTCCTAACTATGGCTACACCTTC CSVEVGPNYGYTF
TRBJ2-7 TRBV19 - - TGTGCCAGTAGTAAAGGGACCCCGGGGTTCTCCTACGAGCAGTACTTC CASSKGTPGFSYEQYF
TRBJ2-7 TRBV5-1 - TRBD2 TGCGCCAGCGGGACTAGCGGGGATAAGCAGTACTTC CASGTSGDKQYF
TRBJ1-5 TRBV6-6 - TRBD1 TGTGCCAGCAGGGGGACAGGGGGCTCCGGCAATCAGCCCCAGCATTTT CASRGTGGSGNQPQHF
TRBJ2-7 TRBV7-2 few TRBD1 TGTGCCAGCAGCCCAGGGACAGCGCGGGAGCAGTACTTC CASSPGTAREQYF
TRBJ2-2 TRBV28 - TRBD1 TGTGCCAGCAGTTTTGTCAGGGGGCTACGGAGCGGGGAGCTGTTTTTT CASSFVRGLRSGELFF
TRBJ1-1 TRBV7-2 few - TGTGCCAGCAAAGTGGCCTGGGACACTGAAGCTTTCTTT CASKVAWDTEAFF
TRBJ1-4 TRBV9 few - TGTGCCAGCAGCGTAGAGAGGGCCGCAACTAATGAAAAACTGTTTTTT CASSVERAATNEKLFF
TRBJ2-1 TRBV11-2 - - TGTGCCAGCAGCTTACAAAGGGGGGGCACCTACAATGAGCAGTTCTTC CASSLQRGGTYNEQFF
TRBJ1-5 TRBV7-9 - - TGTGCCAGCAGCCTAGAAGCCGGGAATCAGCCCCAGCATTTT CASSLEAGNQPQHF
TRBJ2-3 TRBV19 - TRBD2 TGTGCCAGTGCGAGCGGGGGGGCCGATGCAGATACGCAGTATTTT CASASGGADADTQYF
TRBJ2-7 TRBV10-3 - - TGTGCCATCACTCGGGACAATAGCTACGAGCAGTACTTC CAITRDNSYEQYF
TRBJ2-5 TRBV6-6 - TRBD2 TGTGCCAGTTCTGATAGCGGGGGGGCGGAGACCCAGTACTTC CASSDSGGAETQYF
TRBJ1-2 TRBV4-1 - - TGCGCCAGCAGCCAAGGAGTCAATAACTATGGCTACACCTTC CASSQGVNNYGYTF
TRBJ1-2 TRBV6-1 - - TGTGCCATCAGTGAGGTAGCCCAGGTCACCGATTATGGCTACACCTTC CAISEVAQVTDYGYTF
TRBJ2-7 TRBV7-9 - - TGTGCCAGCAGCCACGGCTCCTACGAGCAGTACTTC CASSHGSYEQYF
TRBJ2-7 TRBV7-8 - TRBD1 TGTGCCAGCAGCCCCTCGACAGGGGTAACCTACGAGCAGTACTTC CASSPSTGVTYEQYF
TRBJ2-5 TRBV10-2 - TRBD1 TGCGCCAGCAGTGAGTCGGGGGACAGCTTAATCTCGGAGACCCAGTACTTC CASSESGDSLISETQYF
TRBJ2-1 TRBV2 few - TGTGCCAGCACCAGGGGGGGCCGGCTGTCTCCCTACAATGAGCAGTTCTTC CASTRGGRLSPYNEQFF